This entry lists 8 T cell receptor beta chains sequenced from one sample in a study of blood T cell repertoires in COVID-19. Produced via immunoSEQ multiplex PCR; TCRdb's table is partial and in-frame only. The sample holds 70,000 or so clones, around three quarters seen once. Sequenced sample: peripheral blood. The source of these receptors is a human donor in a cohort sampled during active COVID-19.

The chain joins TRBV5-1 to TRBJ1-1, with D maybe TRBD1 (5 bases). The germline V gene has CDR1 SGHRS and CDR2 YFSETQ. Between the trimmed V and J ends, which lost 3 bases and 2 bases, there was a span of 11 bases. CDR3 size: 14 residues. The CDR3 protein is CASSWEGYNTEAFF. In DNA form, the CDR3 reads TGCGCCAGCAGCTGGGAGGGGTACAACACTGAAGCTTTCTTT.

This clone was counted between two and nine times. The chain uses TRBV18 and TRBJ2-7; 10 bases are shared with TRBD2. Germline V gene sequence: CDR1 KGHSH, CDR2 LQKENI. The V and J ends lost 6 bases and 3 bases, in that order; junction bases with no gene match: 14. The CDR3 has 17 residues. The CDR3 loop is CASSVSEGTSENYEQYF. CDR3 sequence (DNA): TGTGCCAGCTCCGTGAGTGAAGGGACTAGCGAGAACTACGAGCAGTACTTC.

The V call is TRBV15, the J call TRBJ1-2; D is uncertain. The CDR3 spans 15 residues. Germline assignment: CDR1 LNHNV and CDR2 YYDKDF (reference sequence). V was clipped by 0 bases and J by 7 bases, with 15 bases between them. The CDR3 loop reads CATSRDRGRTGGYTF. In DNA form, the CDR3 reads TGTGCCACCAGCAGAGATCGAGGCCGAACGGGTGGCTACACCTTC.

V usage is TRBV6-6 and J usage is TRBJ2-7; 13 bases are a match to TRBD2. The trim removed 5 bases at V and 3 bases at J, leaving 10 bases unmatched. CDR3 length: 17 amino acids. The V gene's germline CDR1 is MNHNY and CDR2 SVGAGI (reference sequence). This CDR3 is CASSPPLAGGRVYEQYF. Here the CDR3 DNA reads TGTGCCAGCAGTCCCCCACTAGCGGGAGGGCGAGTCTACGAGCAGTACTTC.

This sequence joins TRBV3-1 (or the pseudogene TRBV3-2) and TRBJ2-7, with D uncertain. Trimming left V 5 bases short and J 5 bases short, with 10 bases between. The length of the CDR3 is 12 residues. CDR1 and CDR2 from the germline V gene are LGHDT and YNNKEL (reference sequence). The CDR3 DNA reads TGTGCCAGCAGCTCCCTCTGCGACGAGCAGTACTTC. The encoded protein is CASSSLCDEQYF.

The CDR3 region has the DNA TGTGCCAGCAGCGCCCCAGAGGGACTAGTTACAAACATTCAGTACTTC. Its translation is CASSAPEGLVTNIQYF. The rearrangement joins TRBV9 to TRBJ2-4, with TRBD2 matching over 8 bases. V shed 3 bases and J 6 bases; nucleotides not matched to a gene: 11. Germline V gene sequence: CDR1 SGDLS, CDR2 YYNGEE. The CDR3 totals 16 residues.

In DNA form, the CDR3 reads TGTGCCAGCAGCGTTAGCGGGTCCCAAGAGACCCAGTACTTC. This encodes CASSVSGSQETQYF. V and J are TRBV7-2 and TRBJ2-5, with 7 bases aligning to TRBD2. Germline V lookup: CDR1 SGHTA, CDR2 FQGNSA. This CDR3 comprises 14 residues. The V gene end was trimmed by 5 bases and the J gene end by 1 base; junction bases not matched to a gene: 4. The whole variable domain, remainder taken from reference TRBV7-2 and TRBJ2-5, is GAGVSQSPSNKVTEKGKDVELRCDPISGHTALYWYRQSLGQGLEFLIYFQGNSAPDKSGLPSDRFSAERTGGSVSTLTIQRTQQEDSAVYLCASSVSGSQETQYFGPGTRLLVL.

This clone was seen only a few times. CDR3: CASSYRDRVNTEAFF. CDR3 DNA sequence: TGTGCCAGCAGCTACCGGGACAGGGTGAACACTGAAGCTTTCTTT. J is TRBJ1-1 and V is TRBV5-6; 9 bases agree with TRBD1. The CDR3 totals 15 residues. The germline V gene encodes CDR1 SGHDT and CDR2 YYEEEE. The junction had 3 bases not matched to a gene; V was cut back by 3 bases and J by 0 bases.